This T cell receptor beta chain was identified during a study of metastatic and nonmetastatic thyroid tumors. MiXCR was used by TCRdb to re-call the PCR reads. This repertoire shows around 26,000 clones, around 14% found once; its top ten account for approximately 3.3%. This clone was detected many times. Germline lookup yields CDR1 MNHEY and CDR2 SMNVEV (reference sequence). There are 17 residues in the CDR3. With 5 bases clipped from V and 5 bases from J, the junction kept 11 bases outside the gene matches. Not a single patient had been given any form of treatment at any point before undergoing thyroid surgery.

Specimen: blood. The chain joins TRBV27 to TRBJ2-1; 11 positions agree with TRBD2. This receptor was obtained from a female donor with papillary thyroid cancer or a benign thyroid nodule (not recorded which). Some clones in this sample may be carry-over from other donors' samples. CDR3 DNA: TGTGCCAGCAGTCCCTTAAAACTAGCGGGAGACAACAATGAGCAGTTCTTC. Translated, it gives CASSPLKLAGDNNEQFF.